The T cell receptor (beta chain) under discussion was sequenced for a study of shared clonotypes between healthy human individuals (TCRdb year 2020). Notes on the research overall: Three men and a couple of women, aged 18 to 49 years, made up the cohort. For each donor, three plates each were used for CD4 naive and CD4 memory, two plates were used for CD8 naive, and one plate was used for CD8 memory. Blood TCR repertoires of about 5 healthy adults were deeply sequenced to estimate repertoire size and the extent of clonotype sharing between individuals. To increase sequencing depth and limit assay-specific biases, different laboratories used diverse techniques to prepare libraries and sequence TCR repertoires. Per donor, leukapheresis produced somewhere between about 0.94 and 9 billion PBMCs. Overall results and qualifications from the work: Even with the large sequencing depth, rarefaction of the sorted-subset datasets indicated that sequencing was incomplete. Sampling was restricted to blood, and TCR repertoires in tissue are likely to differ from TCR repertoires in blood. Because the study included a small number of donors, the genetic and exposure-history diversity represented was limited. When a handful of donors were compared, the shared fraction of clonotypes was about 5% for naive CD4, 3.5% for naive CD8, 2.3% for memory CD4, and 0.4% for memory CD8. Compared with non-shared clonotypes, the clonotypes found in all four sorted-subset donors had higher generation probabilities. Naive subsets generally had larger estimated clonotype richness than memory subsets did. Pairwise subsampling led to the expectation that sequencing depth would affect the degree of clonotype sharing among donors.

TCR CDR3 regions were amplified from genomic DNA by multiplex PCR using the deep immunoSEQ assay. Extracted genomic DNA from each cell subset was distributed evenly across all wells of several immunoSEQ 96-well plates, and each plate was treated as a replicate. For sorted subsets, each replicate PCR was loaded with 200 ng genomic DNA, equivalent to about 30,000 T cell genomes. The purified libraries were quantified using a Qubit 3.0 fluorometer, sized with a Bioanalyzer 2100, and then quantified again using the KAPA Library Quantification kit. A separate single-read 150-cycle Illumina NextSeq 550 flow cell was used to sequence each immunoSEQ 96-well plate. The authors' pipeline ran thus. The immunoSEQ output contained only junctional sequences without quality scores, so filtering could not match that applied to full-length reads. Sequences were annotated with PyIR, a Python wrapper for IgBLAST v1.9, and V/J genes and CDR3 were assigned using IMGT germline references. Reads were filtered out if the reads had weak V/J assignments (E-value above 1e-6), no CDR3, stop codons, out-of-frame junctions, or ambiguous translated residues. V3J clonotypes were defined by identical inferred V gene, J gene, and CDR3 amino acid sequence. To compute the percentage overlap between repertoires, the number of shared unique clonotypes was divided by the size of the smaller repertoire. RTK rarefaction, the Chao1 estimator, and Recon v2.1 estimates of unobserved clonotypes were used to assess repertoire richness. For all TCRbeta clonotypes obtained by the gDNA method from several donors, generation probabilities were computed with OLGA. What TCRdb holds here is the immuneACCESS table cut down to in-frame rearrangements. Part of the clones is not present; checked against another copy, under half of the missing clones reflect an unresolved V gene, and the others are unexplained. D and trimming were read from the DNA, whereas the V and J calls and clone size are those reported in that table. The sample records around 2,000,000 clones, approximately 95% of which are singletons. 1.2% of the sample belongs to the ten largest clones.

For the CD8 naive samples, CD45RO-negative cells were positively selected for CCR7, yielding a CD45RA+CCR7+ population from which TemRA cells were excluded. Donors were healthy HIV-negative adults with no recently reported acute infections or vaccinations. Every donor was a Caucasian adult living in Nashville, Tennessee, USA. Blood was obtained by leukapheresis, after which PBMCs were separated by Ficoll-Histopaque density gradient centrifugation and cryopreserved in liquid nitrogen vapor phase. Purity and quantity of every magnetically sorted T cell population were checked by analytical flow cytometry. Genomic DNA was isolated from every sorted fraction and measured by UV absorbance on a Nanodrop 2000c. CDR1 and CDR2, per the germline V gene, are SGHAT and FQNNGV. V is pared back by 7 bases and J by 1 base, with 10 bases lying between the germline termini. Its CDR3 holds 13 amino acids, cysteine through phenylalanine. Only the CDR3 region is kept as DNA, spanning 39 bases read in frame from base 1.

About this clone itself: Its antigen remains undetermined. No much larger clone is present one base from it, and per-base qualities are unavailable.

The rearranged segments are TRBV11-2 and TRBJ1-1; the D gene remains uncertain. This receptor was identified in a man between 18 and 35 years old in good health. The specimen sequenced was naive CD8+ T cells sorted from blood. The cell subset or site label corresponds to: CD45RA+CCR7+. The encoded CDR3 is CASTPAGNTEAFF. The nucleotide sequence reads TGTGCCAGCACCCCCGCTGGGAACACTGAAGCTTTCTTT.